This T cell receptor beta chain comes out of a study of blood T cells in healthy people across ages. Combining a sample-barcoded 5' primer with a J-beta primer mix, a second PCR ran for about 6 to 12 cycles. TCRdb redid the calling of the 5' RACE reads with MiXCR, one entry per CDR3 protein. The table includes about 780,000 distinct CDR3 sequences, about 47% detected once. V was clipped by 4 bases and J by 6 bases, with 14 bases between them. In germline, CDR1 is SGHRS, CDR2 YFSETQ. The CDR3 length is 13 residues. V and J are TRBV5-1 and TRBJ2-7; possible D gene TRBD2, 5 bases. The TCR was taken from a man aged 80 or over in good health. The specimen sequenced was blood. CDR3 DNA: TGCGCCAGCAGCGGAGGACTCACCCTCGAGCAGTACTTC. It specifies CASSGGLTLEQYF.